Sequencing of this TCR beta chain was carried out in a study of shared clonotypes between healthy human individuals. This table comes from immunoSEQ multiplex PCR, and its TCRdb copy is limited to in-frame clones, with some not included. The data contain more than 2 million clones, roughly 94% of them singletons. Naive CD8 cells lacked CD45RO and underwent positive selection for CCR7, leaving out terminally differentiated effector memory CD45RA+ cells. The V gene's germline CDR1 is MNHEY and CDR2 SMNVEV (reference sequence). V dropped 6 bases and J dropped 0 bases, with 9 bases sitting between them. This CDR3 is 13 amino acids long. Comment on this clone: In the same sample, other DNA sequences code for this CDR3.

This TCR was recovered from a man between 18 and 29 years old in good health. Source material: naive CD8+ T cells sorted from blood. The rearrangement joins TRBV27 to TRBJ2-7; D is unclear. CDR3 sequence: CASRGGSSYEQYF. The CDR3 DNA reads TGTGCCAGCAGAGGTGGTAGCTCCTACGAGCAGTACTTC.